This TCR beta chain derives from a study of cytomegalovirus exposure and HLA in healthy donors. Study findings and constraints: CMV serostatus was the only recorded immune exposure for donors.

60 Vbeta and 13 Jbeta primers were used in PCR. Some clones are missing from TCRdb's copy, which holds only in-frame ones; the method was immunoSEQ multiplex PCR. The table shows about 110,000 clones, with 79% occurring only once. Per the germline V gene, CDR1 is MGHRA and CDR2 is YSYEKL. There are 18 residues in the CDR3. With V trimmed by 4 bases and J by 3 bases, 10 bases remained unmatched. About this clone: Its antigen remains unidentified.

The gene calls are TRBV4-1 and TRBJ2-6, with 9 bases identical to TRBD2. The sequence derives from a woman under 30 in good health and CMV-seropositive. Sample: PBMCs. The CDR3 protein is CASSLQREAWDGANVLTF. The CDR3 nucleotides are TGCGCCAGCAGCCTGCAGCGGGAGGCCTGGGATGGGGCCAACGTCCTGACTTTC.